A single sample is the source of the 20 T cell receptor beta chains below, sequenced in a study of PD-1 blockade in classical Hodgkin lymphoma. Documented time point: cycle 4 day 1 (C4D1), after about 6 weeks of nivolumab. Every one of the patients relapsed after autologous stem cell transplantation (brentuximab vedotin exposure was variable). Produced via immunoSEQ multiplex PCR; TCRdb's table is partial and in-frame only. The top ten clones hold roughly 13% of a sample with about 21,000 clones, approximately 85% of them seen once. The sample here was peripheral blood mononuclear cells (PBMCs), taken before the fourth cycle of nivolumab. The receptors were gathered from a human donor with classical Hodgkin lymphoma.

This clone was recorded a few times. The V and J genes are TRBV4-2 and TRBJ1-5; D unclear. This CDR3 is built from 13 residues. The ends were cut back, 1 base at V and 2 bases at J, with 3 bases in the middle. The germline gives CDR1 LGHNA, CDR2 YNFKEQ. The CDR3 sequence is CASSQGGNQPQHF. The CDR3 DNA is TGTGCCAGCAGCCAAGGAGGCAATCAGCCCCAGCATTTT.

In this sample, this clone turned up a few times. V gene TRBV7-8 combines with J gene TRBJ2-3; D gene ambiguous. With 5 bases removed from V and 5 bases from J, the gap between germline ends came to 5 bases. CDR1 is SGHVS, CDR2 FQNEAQ, per germline. The CDR3 has 11 amino acids. The CDR3 is CASSSLDTQYF. The CDR3 DNA follows: TGTGCCAGCAGCAGCCTAGATACGCAGTATTTT.

The chain carries TRBV7-3 and TRBJ2-2; D unclear. Germline lookup yields CDR1 SGHTA and CDR2 FQGTGA. V dropped 2 bases and J dropped 3 bases, with 4 bases sitting between them. This CDR3 has 13 amino acids. This CDR3 is CASSLVDTGELFF. CDR3 coding DNA: TGTGCCAGCAGCTTAGTTGACACCGGGGAGCTGTTTTTT. Combining the CDR3 with reference TRBV7-3 and TRBJ2-2 gives the whole variable domain GAGVSQTPSNKVTEKGKYVELRCDPISGHTALYWYRQSLGQGPEFLIYFQGTGAADDSGLPNDRFFAVRPEGSVSTLKIQRTERGDSAVYLCASSLVDTGELFFGEGSRLTVL.

The chain couples TRBV18 to TRBJ1-2; maybe TRBD1 (5 bases). CDR1 and CDR2 from the germline V gene are KGHSH and LQKENI. Trimming shortened V by 6 bases and J by 3 bases, and 11 bases separated the two germline ends. The CDR3 sequence is 13 residues long. CDR3: CASSAGRDYGYTF. CDR3 sequence (DNA): TGTGCCAGCTCGGCAGGGCGAGACTATGGCTACACCTTC.

This chain connects TRBV7-8 to TRBJ2-5; TRBD2 aligns across 12 bases. The CDR3 is made up of 16 amino acids. Trimming at V came to 5 bases and at J to 6 bases, leaving 10 bases not matched to a gene. Germline-derived CDR1 and CDR2 are SGHVS and FQNEAQ. The CDR3 spells CASSARTSGIFQTQYF. Written as DNA, the CDR3 is TGTGCCAGCAGCGCTAGGACTAGCGGGATCTTTCAGACCCAGTACTTC.

The chain has TRBV10-2 and TRBJ2-7, with 8 bases lining up with TRBD1. CDR1 WSHSY and CDR2 SAAADI come from the germline V gene. V lost 6 bases, J lost 0 bases, and 4 bases stayed unmatched. The CDR3 has 14 residues. CDR3 sequence reads: CASRRTGNSYEQYF. The CDR3 DNA follows: TGCGCCAGCAGGCGGACAGGGAACTCCTACGAGCAGTACTTC.

This clone appeared once. The rearrangement joins TRBV7-2 to TRBJ2-7; a weak D match, TRBD1 (5 bases). Trimming removed 5 bases from V and 4 bases from J, with 12 bases in between. The CDR3 extends over 13 amino acids. Germline assignment: CDR1 SGHTA and CDR2 FQGNSA. CDR3 sequence (DNA): TGTGCCAGCAGCCCCAGGACACTTTACGAGCAGTACTTC. Translating gives CASSPRTLYEQYF.

This clone was seen a few times. This chain connects TRBV20-1 to TRBJ2-7; D gene unclear. Trimming pared 4 bases from V and 3 bases from J, leaving 7 bases between. The CDR3 runs to 11 residues. Germline V lookup: CDR1 DFQATT, CDR2 SNEGSKA (reference sequence). CDR3 bases: TGCAGTGCTACCCGGAACTACGAGCAGTACTTC. It translates to CSATRNYEQYF.

CDR3 loop: CASSGTGADSPLHF. The CDR3 DNA reads as TGCGCCAGCAGCGGGACAGGGGCAGATTCACCCCTCCACTTT. The chain couples TRBV5-1 to TRBJ1-6; 10 bases are a match to TRBD1. Losses at the gene ends were 4 bases for V and 8 bases for J; bases not matched to a gene: 3. This CDR3 comprises 14 residues. Per germline, CDR1 SGHRS and CDR2 YFSETQ.

This clone appeared a few times. The genes are TRBV30 and TRBJ2-5; either TRBD1 or TRBD2 may fit D (6 bases each). Germline V gene sequence: CDR1 GTSNPN, CDR2 SVGIG (reference sequence). Trimming shortened V by 0 bases and J by 5 bases, and 7 bases separated the two germline ends. The CDR3 covers 12 residues. The CDR3 spells CAWSVGGETQYF. The CDR3 coding sequence is TGTGCCTGGAGTGTAGGGGGGGAGACCCAGTACTTC.

This clone came up once. The rearrangement joins TRBV18 to TRBJ1-5; no firm D call. The CDR3 sequence is 13 residues long. The germline CDR1 and CDR2 sequences are KGHSH and LQKENI. V was clipped by 6 bases and J by 7 bases, with 13 bases between them. DNA of the CDR3: TGTGCCAGCTCTCCCGCCGAGGGACAGCCCCAGCATTTT. It encodes CASSPAEGQPQHF.

This chain joins TRBV30 and TRBJ1-5; the match to TRBD1 covers 9 bases. Germline lookup yields CDR1 GTSNPN and CDR2 SVGIG (reference sequence). The CDR3 consists of 15 residues. Unmatched junction bases numbered 3, after V lost 2 bases and J lost 1 base. The CDR3 DNA is TGTGCCTGGAGTACCGGGACAGGGAGCAATCAGCCCCAGCATTTT. Its translation: CAWSTGTGSNQPQHF.

The genes are TRBV19 and TRBJ2-3; D not resolved. V was pared by 3 bases and J by 3 bases, with 7 bases between. The germline V gene has CDR1 LNHDA and CDR2 SQIVND (reference sequence). The CDR3 is made up of 13 amino acids. CDR3 in DNA: TGTGCCAGTAGTATCCGCGAGACAGATACGCAGTATTTT. Residues: CASSIRETDTQYF. The variable domain in full, with the rest retrieved from reference TRBV19 and TRBJ2-3, is DGGITQSPKYLFRKEGQNVTLSCEQNLNHDAMYWYRQDPGQGLRLIYYSQIVNDFQKGDIAEGYSVSREKKESFPLTVTSAQKNPTAFYLCASSIRETDTQYFGPGTRLTVL.

This clone counts as medium-sized. The gene calls are TRBV6-5 and TRBJ1-6; D is perhaps TRBD1 (5 bases). This CDR3 spans 14 amino acids. In germline, CDR1 is MNHEY, CDR2 SVGAGI. Trimming took off 2 bases at V and 8 bases at J, with 10 bases between the two ends. The CDR3 spells CASSYEVGHSPLHF. In DNA, the CDR3 is TGTGCCAGCAGTTACGAAGTGGGACATTCACCCCTCCACTTT.

The CDR3 nucleotides are TGTGCCAGCTCACCGGCGTTGGTTGCGAACACCGGGGAGCTGTTTTTT. This codes for CASSPALVANTGELFF. The chain recombines TRBV18 with TRBJ2-2; D gene unclear. Germline CDR1 reads KGHSH; CDR2 reads LQKENI. Trimming shortened V by 3 bases and J by 0 bases, and 11 bases separated the two germline ends. The length of the CDR3 is 16 residues.

This chain links TRBV10-3 with TRBJ2-2; D remains unclear. Germline V gives CDR1 ENHRY, CDR2 SYGVKD. The CDR3 has 13 amino acids. The V end lost 7 bases, the J end lost 6 bases, and 12 bases lay between the germline ends. The CDR3 sequence: CAITVQLAGELFF. CDR3 DNA: TGTGCCATCACGGTCCAGCTTGCCGGGGAGCTGTTTTTT.

The gene calls are TRBV5-5 and TRBJ1-1; possibly TRBD1 for D (5 bases). The CDR3 runs 14 residues. The germline V and J ends were trimmed by 3 bases and 3 bases, with 12 bases remaining between them. The germline gives CDR1 SGHKS, CDR2 YYEKEE (reference sequence). The CDR3 sequence is CASSWTPGDTEAFF. In nucleotides, the CDR3 is TGTGCCAGCAGCTGGACGCCGGGGGACACTGAAGCTTTCTTT.

The rearrangement uses TRBV28 and TRBJ2-5; maybe TRBD2 (5 bases). Germline CDR1 MDHEN, CDR2 SYDVKM. The length of the CDR3 is 12 residues. V was shortened by 10 bases and J by 5 bases, with 14 bases between the two germline ends. As DNA, the CDR3 is TGTGCCACCCAGGCTTCGGGGGAGACCCAGTACTTC. Its protein is CATQASGETQYF. Filled out from reference TRBV28 and TRBJ2-5, the complete variable domain reads DVKVTQSSRYLVKRTGEKVFLECVQDMDHENMFWYRQDPGLGLRLIYFSYDVKMKEKGDIPEGYSVSREKKERFSLILESASTNQTSMYLCATQASGETQYFGPGTRLLVL.

V usage is TRBV18 and J usage is TRBJ2-6; no reliable D call. CDR3 length equals 17 residues. Germline-derived CDR1 and CDR2 are KGHSH and LQKENI. Between the trimmed V and J ends, which lost 3 bases and 0 bases, there was a span of 12 bases. The CDR3 DNA follows: TGTGCCAGCTCACCTTTATGGGGTCGCTCTGGGGCCAACGTCCTGACTTTC. It codes for CASSPLWGRSGANVLTF.

The CDR3 DNA follows: TGCAGCGTTAGGACAGCCATGAACTATGGCTACACCTTC. Translation gives CSVRTAMNYGYTF. This chain links TRBV29-1 with TRBJ1-2; D perhaps matches TRBD1 (6 bases). Deletions cut 5 bases from V and 2 bases from J, with 12 bases between. CDR1 is SQVTM, CDR2 ANQGSEA, per germline. The CDR3 is 13 residues long.